These 9 T cell receptor beta chains were all obtained from the same sample, sequenced in a study of T cell responses to AZD1222 COVID-19 vaccine. Sequencing was performed with immunoSEQ multiplex PCR; in TCRdb, only in-frame clones are kept and a portion is missing. The sample comprises 110,000 to 150,000 clones, more than 85% of which are singletons, and 3.1% rests with the top ten. This specimen consisted of peripheral blood, obtained on day 0 of AZD1222 vaccination. The receptors originated from an adult in good health.

The V call is TRBV5-1, the J call TRBJ1-6, with 9 bases identical to TRBD1. The CDR3 runs 14 residues. Losses at the gene ends were 0 bases for V and 8 bases for J; bases not matched to a gene: 0. The germline gives CDR1 SGHRS, CDR2 YFSETQ. CDR3 bases: TGCGCCAGCAGCTTGGGGACAGGGGATTCACCCCTCCACTTT. It codes for CASSLGTGDSPLHF.

The chain is built from TRBV27 and TRBJ2-1; 15 nucleotides align to TRBD2. The length of the CDR3 is 16 residues. J lost 7 bases, V lost 3 bases, and 4 bases had no gene match. Germline V CDR1 and CDR2: MNHEY, SMNVEV (reference sequence). CDR3 sequence reads: CASSFMGTSGRNEQFF. CDR3 nucleotide sequence: TGTGCCAGCAGTTTTATGGGGACTAGCGGGAGGAATGAGCAGTTCTTC.

The chain links TRBV6-2 or TRBV6-3 to TRBJ2-1; 10 bases match TRBD1. CDR3 length equals 15 residues. V lost 0 bases to trimming and J lost 7 bases; unmatched junction nucleotides: 3. Germline V gene data show CDR1 as MNHEY and CDR2 as SVGEGT. The DNA of the CDR3 is TGTGCCAGCAGTTACTCGGGACAGGGGAATAATGAGCAGTTCTTC. Protein: CASSYSGQGNNEQFF.

The chain has TRBV7-2 and TRBJ1-5; D perhaps matches TRBD1 (5 bases). CDR1 is SGHTA, CDR2 FQGNSA, per germline. The CDR3 runs 15 residues. V dropped 2 bases and J dropped 7 bases, with 15 bases sitting between them. The CDR3 loop reads CASSLNRGEEQPQHF. CDR3 coding DNA: TGTGCCAGCAGCTTAAATCGGGGGGAAGAACAGCCCCAGCATTTT.

The chain couples TRBV7-9 to TRBJ2-2; D not resolved. This CDR3 has 13 amino acids. V was clipped by 1 base and J by 2 bases, with 2 bases between them. CDR1 is SEHNR, CDR2 FQNEAQ, per germline (reference sequence). As DNA, the CDR3 is TGTGCCAGCAGCTTAGGCAACACCGGGGAGCTGTTTTTT. Protein: CASSLGNTGELFF.

The rearrangement links TRBV19 to TRBJ1-3; D uncertain. The CDR3 has 14 amino acids. In germline, CDR1 is LNHDA, CDR2 SQIVND (reference sequence). Trimming left V 7 bases short and J 0 bases short, with 10 bases between. CDR3 in amino acids: CASNSGHSGNTIYF. DNA of the CDR3: TGTGCCAGTAATTCGGGTCACTCTGGAAACACCATATATTTT.

The chain carries TRBV7-2 and TRBJ1-5; D is undetermined. This CDR3 comprises 12 residues. With 0 bases removed from V and 3 bases from J, the gap between germline ends came to 0 bases. CDR1 and CDR2 (germline): SGHTA, FQGNSA. DNA of the CDR3: TGTGCCAGCAGCTTAGCCAATCAGCCCCAGCATTTT. This gives the protein CASSLANQPQHF.

This clone was recorded once. CDR3 in DNA: TGCGCCAGCAGCTTAGGGGGTTCCACTGAAGCTTTCTTT. Residues: CASSLGGSTEAFF. This chain uses TRBV5-1 with TRBJ1-1, with D maybe TRBD1 (6 bases). Germline V gene sequence: CDR1 SGHRS, CDR2 YFSETQ. This CDR3 region has 13 residues. Trimming left V 2 bases short and J 4 bases short, with 9 bases between.

The J gene is TRBJ1-1, the V gene TRBV12-5; maybe TRBD1 (5 bases). Germline V CDR1 and CDR2: LGHNT, FRNRAP. The CDR3 extends over 16 amino acids. Trimming cost V 1 base and J 4 bases, with 16 bases left between them. In DNA form, the CDR3 reads TGTGCTAGTGGTTTGGGAGCGGGGGTCGGTGGCACTGAAGCTTTCTTT. Protein product: CASGLGAGVGGTEAFF.